What follows are 17 T cell receptor beta chains derived from one specimen sequenced in a study of OX40 agonist ivuxolimab in advanced cancers. The assay was immunoSEQ multiplex PCR, and TCRdb's table has in-frame clones only and misses some. The table includes 45,000 to 55,000 clones, 88% detected once. Sample: CD4+ or CD8+ T cells sorted from blood, taken in a trial of the OX40 agonist ivuxolimab. Receptors originate from an adult with an advanced solid tumor such as melanoma, head and neck, liver or kidney cancer.

The V gene is TRBV5-1, the J gene TRBJ1-1; no clear D. This CDR3 spans 14 amino acids. V lost 0 bases to trimming and J lost 1 base, with 7 bases between them. CDR1 and CDR2 (germline): SGHRS, YFSETQ. Written as DNA, the CDR3 is TGCGCCAGCAGCTTGGCCCCAGGGAACACTGAAGCTTTCTTT. Translated: CASSLAPGNTEAFF.

This rearrangement joins TRBV5-1 to TRBJ1-5; TRBD1 matches at 8 bases. The V gene's germline CDR1 is SGHRS and CDR2 YFSETQ. V shed 5 bases, J shed 5 bases, and the junction held 3 bases outside the gene matches. The CDR3 length is 13 residues. The CDR3 DNA is TGCGCCAGCAGGACAGGGGATGATCAGCCCCAGCATTTT. It translates to CASRTGDDQPQHF.

J is TRBJ1-1 and V is TRBV10-1, with a tentative D call TRBD1 (5 bases). CDR1 and CDR2 (germline): WNHNN, SYGVQD (reference sequence). The ends were cut back, 6 bases at V and 8 bases at J, with 16 bases in the middle. The CDR3 is 13 amino acids. Written as DNA, the CDR3 is TGCGCCAGCAGGCGGGACCAAGGTGGGGAAGCTTTCTTT. This translates into CASRRDQGGEAFF.

This clone appeared once. The chain couples TRBV29-1 to TRBJ2-1, with TRBD1 identical over 7 bases. V trimming: 4 bases; J trimming: 9 bases; junction bases outside the gene matches: 9. Germline V gene lookup returns CDR1 SQVTM and CDR2 ANQGSEA. This CDR3 is built from 13 residues. CDR3 nucleotide sequence: TGCAGCGTTGTGGAACTGACAGGGACTGAGCAGTTCTTC. This translates into CSVVELTGTEQFF.

The chain has TRBV4-1 and TRBJ1-2, with a weak D call TRBD1 (6 bases). Germline V gene data show CDR1 as MGHRA and CDR2 as YSYEKL. V lost 2 bases and J lost 0, with 10 bases in between. The CDR3 has 15 residues. This chain's CDR3 is CASSQSGAANYGYTF. The DNA for the CDR3 is TGCGCCAGCAGCCAATCGGGGGCAGCTAACTATGGCTACACCTTC.

The chain has TRBV6-6 and TRBJ1-1; D gene ambiguous. This CDR3 is 11 amino acids long. The V end was cut by 0 bases, the J end by 11 bases, with 7 bases between. Germline V CDR1 and CDR2: MNHNY, SVGAGI (reference sequence). The CDR3 DNA sequence: TGTGCCAGCAGTTACTCAACCGGGGCTTTCTTT. Translated, it gives CASSYSTGAFF.

The chain joins TRBV6-1 to TRBJ2-5; D gene unclear. Germline V gives CDR1 MNHNS, CDR2 SASEGT. Trimming pared 0 bases from V and 7 bases from J, leaving 6 bases between. The CDR3 contains 12 residues. The CDR3 sequence: CASSEALATQYF. The CDR3, as DNA: TGTGCCAGCAGTGAAGCGCTGGCGACCCAGTACTTC.

This clone was counted once. V usage is TRBV28 and J usage is TRBJ1-6, with 7 bases fitting TRBD1. Trimming at V came to 7 bases and at J to 7 bases, leaving 10 bases not matched to a gene. The CDR3 runs 15 residues. Looked up from germline, CDR1 is MDHEN and CDR2 is SYDVKM. The CDR3 region has the DNA TGTGCCAGCACCCCTCCTAGGGGACAGAATTCACCCCTCCACTTT. It encodes CASTPPRGQNSPLHF.

The chain joins TRBV5-1 to TRBJ2-3; D is tentatively TRBD1 or TRBD2 (5 bases each). Germline CDR1 and CDR2: SGHRS and YFSETQ. V gave up 7 bases and J gave up 2 bases, with 11 bases separating them. This CDR3 comprises 13 residues. CDR3 residues: CASGGAFTDTQYF. As DNA, the CDR3 is TGCGCCAGCGGGGGAGCCTTCACAGATACGCAGTATTTT.

The rearrangement uses TRBV6-5 and TRBJ2-7, with D hard to call. Looked up from germline, CDR1 is MNHEY and CDR2 is SVGAGI. The V end was cut by 5 bases, the J end by 3 bases, with 11 bases between. The CDR3 sequence is 13 residues long. The CDR3: CASSDVQDYEQYF. DNA of the CDR3: TGTGCCAGCAGTGACGTTCAGGACTACGAGCAGTACTTC.

The chain uses TRBV30 and TRBJ1-3, with D perhaps TRBD1 (6 bases). This CDR3 is built from 15 residues. V shed 4 bases and J shed 2 bases, with 15 bases lying between them. Germline values: CDR1 GTSNPN, CDR2 SVGIG (reference sequence). The CDR3 DNA is TGTGCCTGGACCCCGCAGGGGTATCCTGGAAACACCATATATTTT. Residues: CAWTPQGYPGNTIYF.

The chain links TRBV28 to TRBJ1-1; maybe TRBD1 (6 bases). The CDR3 extends over 14 amino acids. CDR1 and CDR2 (germline): MDHEN, SYDVKM. The V end was cut by 8 bases, the J end by 5 bases, with 18 bases between. The CDR3 nucleotides are TGTGCCAGCCATATCATGGGGGGCAGGACTGAAGCTTTCTTT. This translates into CASHIMGGRTEAFF.

The V call is TRBV2, the J call TRBJ2-7, with 11 bases matching TRBD1. The CDR3 loop spans 15 amino acids. Germline V gives CDR1 SNHLY, CDR2 FYNNEI. V lost 6 bases to trimming and J lost 7 bases; unmatched junction nucleotides: 11. The CDR3 sequence: CASRAGQGAGREQYF. DNA of the CDR3: TGTGCCAGCAGGGCTGGACAGGGGGCAGGTCGGGAGCAGTACTTC.

The CDR3 DNA reads as TGTGCCAGCTCACCAATTTTCCAGAACACTGAAGCTTTCTTT. Translation: CASSPIFQNTEAFF. The chain recombines TRBV18 with TRBJ1-1; D uncertain. Trimming stripped 2 bases from V and 1 base from J, with 8 bases between. Germline V gene data show CDR1 as KGHSH and CDR2 as LQKENI. The CDR3 runs to 14 residues.

The V gene is TRBV2, the J gene TRBJ2-5; D is perhaps TRBD1 (6 bases). V lost 5 bases, J lost 0 bases, and 7 bases lay in between. Germline V gene lookup returns CDR1 SNHLY and CDR2 FYNNEI. CDR3 length equals 13 residues. The CDR3 bases are TGTGCCAGCAGTCGGGACAACCAAGAGACCCAGTACTTC. Translated, it gives CASSRDNQETQYF.

This clone was found once. This CDR3 is CASSLSSGTGNTGELFF. Here the CDR3 DNA reads TGTGCCAGCAGCCTCAGCTCAGGGACAGGGAACACCGGGGAGCTGTTTTTT. This sequence joins TRBV9 and TRBJ2-2; 8 nucleotides agree with TRBD1. The length of the CDR3 is 17 residues. Germline V gives CDR1 SGDLS, CDR2 YYNGEE. J was trimmed by 1 base and V by 4 bases; bases with no gene match: 9.

This chain connects TRBV28 to TRBJ2-7; D remains ambiguous. The ends were cut back, 2 bases at V and 4 bases at J, with 6 bases in the middle. Germline V gene lookup returns CDR1 MDHEN and CDR2 SYDVKM. This CDR3 contains 12 residues. This chain's CDR3 is CASSLLRYEQYF. The CDR3 DNA reads as TGTGCCAGCAGTTTACTACGTTACGAGCAGTACTTC.